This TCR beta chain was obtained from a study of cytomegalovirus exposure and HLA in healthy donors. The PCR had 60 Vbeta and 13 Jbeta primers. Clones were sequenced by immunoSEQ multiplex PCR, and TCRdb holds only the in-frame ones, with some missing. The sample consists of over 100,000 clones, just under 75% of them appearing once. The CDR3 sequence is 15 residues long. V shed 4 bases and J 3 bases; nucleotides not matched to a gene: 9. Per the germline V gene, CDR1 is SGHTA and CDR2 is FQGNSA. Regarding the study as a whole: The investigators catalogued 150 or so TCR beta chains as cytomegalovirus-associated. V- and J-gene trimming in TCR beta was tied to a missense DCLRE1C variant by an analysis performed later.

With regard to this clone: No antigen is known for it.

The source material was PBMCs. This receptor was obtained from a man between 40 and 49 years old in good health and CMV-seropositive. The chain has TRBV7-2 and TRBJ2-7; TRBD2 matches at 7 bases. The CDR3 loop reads CASSSALARNYEQYF. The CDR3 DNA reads TGTGCCAGCAGCTCAGCACTAGCGAGAAACTACGAGCAGTACTTC.